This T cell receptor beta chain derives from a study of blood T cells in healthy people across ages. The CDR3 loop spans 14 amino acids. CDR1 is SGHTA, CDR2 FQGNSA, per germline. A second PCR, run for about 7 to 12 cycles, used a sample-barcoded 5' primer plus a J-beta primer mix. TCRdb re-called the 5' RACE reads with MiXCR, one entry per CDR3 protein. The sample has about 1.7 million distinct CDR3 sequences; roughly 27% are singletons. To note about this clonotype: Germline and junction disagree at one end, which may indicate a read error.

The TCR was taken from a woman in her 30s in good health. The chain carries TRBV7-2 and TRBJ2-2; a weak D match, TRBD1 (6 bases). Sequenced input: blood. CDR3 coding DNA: TGTGCCGGCAGCCAGGGGACGACGACCGGGGAGCTGTTTTTT. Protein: CAGSQGTTTGELFF.